What follows are 11 T cell receptor beta chains derived from one specimen sequenced in a study of patients and donors after allogeneic stem cell transplantation (dated by TCRdb to 2018 to 2021). Libraries were built with RT-PCR. Sequencing was performed on a NextSeq 550. In TCRdb, the public reads were trimmed at Q25 with fastp and aligned with MiXCR, with productive beta chains retained. Every CDR3 protein is listed once, alongside the most common genes and DNA of its rows. Within this sample are about 960,000 distinct CDR3 sequences, with around 17% of them counted one time only. 5% to 7.5% of the sample is held by the ten biggest clonotypes. Sequenced: blood, either unsorted or a sorted T cell fraction (not recorded which). These receptors were collected from a human donor who was either an allogeneic HSCT recipient or a stem cell or donor lymphocyte infusion donor (not recorded which). It is not recorded whose cells these are; they may come from a transplant donor.

This clonotype was found a few times. The chain recombines TRBV12-3 or TRBV12-4 with TRBJ2-1; 13 nucleotides match TRBD2. This CDR3 is 15 amino acids long. V lost 6 bases and J lost 4; bases outside the gene matches: 3. CDR3 DNA sequence: TGTGCCAGCAGATCGACTAGCGGGGGGTACAATGAGCAGTTCTTC. Translation gives CASRSTSGGYNEQFF.

This clonotype showed up just a few times. The rearrangement links TRBV15 to TRBJ1-5; maybe TRBD1 (6 bases). This CDR3 spans 15 amino acids. The germline V and J ends were trimmed by 1 base and 4 bases, with 11 bases remaining between them. CDR1 is LNHNV and CDR2 is YYDKDF in the germline V gene (reference sequence). CDR3 protein: CATSRARTVNQPQHF. The CDR3 DNA follows: TGTGCCACCAGCAGAGCCCGGACAGTTAATCAGCCCCAGCATTTT.

This clonotype was detected only a few times. The chain is built from TRBV5-1 and TRBJ2-7; D is uncertain. V gave up 0 bases and J gave up 6 bases, with 16 bases separating them. From germline, CDR1 is SGHRS and CDR2 YFSETQ. The CDR3 consists of 15 residues. The CDR3 loop is CASSLVPQVPLEQYF. In DNA form, the CDR3 reads TGCGCCAGCAGCTTGGTACCCCAGGTTCCCCTCGAGCAGTACTTC.

This clonotype was seen only a few times. The CDR3 nucleotides are TGCAGCGTTGAAGTTTGGGAGGGCGTTGATACGCAGTATTTT. It specifies CSVEVWEGVDTQYF. The chain carries TRBV29-1 and TRBJ2-3; 7 positions agree with TRBD2. The CDR3 has 14 residues. Germline CDR1 and CDR2: SQVTM and ANQGSEA. The V segment lost 1 base and the J segment 6 bases; nucleotides outside the gene matches: 7.

This clonotype has just a few counts. The chain uses TRBV2 and TRBJ1-1; D is ambiguous. Germline V gene data show CDR1 as SNHLY and CDR2 as FYNNEI. Trimming shortened V by 7 bases and J by 2 bases, and 11 bases separated the two germline ends. The CDR3 runs to 13 residues. CDR3 region: CASTPADNTEAFF. The CDR3 coding sequence is TGTGCCAGCACCCCCGCGGATAACACTGAAGCTTTCTTT.

This clonotype has a handful of counts. The gene calls are TRBV2 and TRBJ1-4, with 9 bases aligning to TRBD1. There are 15 residues in the CDR3. The V gene end was trimmed by 5 bases and the J gene end by 8 bases; junction bases not matched to a gene: 9. Germline V gives CDR1 SNHLY, CDR2 FYNNEI. In DNA, the CDR3 is TGTGCCAGCAGTCGAAACGGACAGGGGCGGGAAAAACTGTTTTTT. It codes for CASSRNGQGREKLFF.

This clonotype was seen at least ten times. The CDR3, as DNA: TGTGCCAGCAGCCGAACCCCGGGAGATACGCAGTATTTT. Translated: CASSRTPGDTQYF. The chain joins TRBV6-1 to TRBJ2-3; D remains unclear. CDR3 length: 13 amino acids. Germline values: CDR1 MNHNS, CDR2 SASEGT. Trimming shortened V by 6 bases and J by 5 bases, and 12 bases separated the two germline ends.

CDR3 nucleotide sequence: TGCAGTGCTAGCGGGAGGGGTGACGAGCAGTACTTC. Its translation is CSASGRGDEQYF. The genes are TRBV20-1 and TRBJ2-7; 8 bases align to TRBD2. J was trimmed by 5 bases and V by 3 bases; bases with no gene match: 3. Germline V CDR1 and CDR2: DFQATT, SNEGSKA (reference sequence). The CDR3 spans 12 residues.

This clonotype has only a few counts. The chain is built from TRBV20-1 and TRBJ2-7; D uncertain. This CDR3 spans 13 amino acids. The germline V gene has CDR1 DFQATT and CDR2 SNEGSKA (reference sequence). The V gene lost 4 bases and the J gene lost 3 bases, with 13 bases spanning the gap. The CDR3 nucleotides read TGCAGTGCTATGGTCAGATTAGTCTACGAGCAGTACTTC. This gives the protein CSAMVRLVYEQYF.

In its sample, this clonotype was seen many times. The CDR3 coding sequence is TGCAGCGTTGAGAGGAAAATGAACACTGAAGCTTTCTTT. This sequence encodes CSVERKMNTEAFF. This rearrangement joins TRBV29-1 to TRBJ1-1; D gene unclear. Germline loops: CDR1 SQVTM, CDR2 ANQGSEA. The V and J ends lost 3 bases and 0 bases respectively, with 8 bases between them. The CDR3 is made up of 13 amino acids.

J is TRBJ2-7 and V is TRBV4-2; no reliable D call. The CDR3 sequence is 16 residues long. Trimming left V 0 bases short and J 6 bases short, with 18 bases between. Germline V gene data show CDR1 as LGHNA and CDR2 as YNFKEQ. CDR3 in amino acids: CASSQEVAKPIGEQYF. Here the CDR3 DNA reads TGTGCCAGCAGCCAAGAGGTGGCTAAGCCAATCGGCGAGCAGTACTTC.